The following is a TCR beta chain sequence with its context. This clonotype registers as medium-sized (0.01 to 0.1%) by frequency; no count is noted. Its antigen is not yet known. Each sample's TRB amplification started from 250 ng of peripheral blood genomic DNA, which corresponds to tens of thousands of genome equivalents. TRB rearrangements were amplified by multiplex PCR using a touch-down protocol with TRB-A and TRB-B primer pools mixed in one tube. Illumina adapters and sample indices were added to the amplicons through two consecutive PCR reactions using Phusion HS II polymerase. After gel purification with the NucleoSpin Gel and PCR Clean-up kit, the amplicons were quantified by Qubit and checked for quality on an Agilent 2100 Bioanalyzer. Libraries were sequenced on an Illumina MiSeq using 600-cycle, single-indexed, paired-end runs. The study's processing was this. TRB reads were aligned and assembled with MiXCR version 2.1.12 using the default MiXCR reference library. Each unique CDR3 nucleotide sequence defined a clone, and only productive sequences with at least two reads were analysed. To assess repertoire diversity, an R script computed alpha-parameterized diversity profiles (alpha 0 to 5), which included the Shannon (alpha 1) and Simpson (alpha 2) indices. The tcR package was used to compute combinatorial TRB VJ usage, and cohorts were compared on this usage by principal component analysis with ade4. GLIPH clustering of TCRbeta CDR3s was carried out on cohort pairs matched by age and read depth, and cluster frequencies were compared by Wilcoxon test. TCRdb reprocessed the reads and assigns one entry to each CDR3 protein sequence, leaving out DNA. In this record, the V and J calls reflect TCRdb's handling and not the investigators' own analysis. For this sample, the table gives 10,000 to 15,000 distinct CDR3 sequences. The biggest ten clones account for about 3% of the sample.

This entry comes from a study of T cell clusters in autoimmune cytopenias (dated by TCRdb to between 2018 and 2021). With regard to the full study: Healthy donor controls had a mean age of approximately 56 years and a median age of approximately 59 years, with about half of the roughly 40 female. The study was designed to test whether a disease-specific immune repertoire signature usable as a blood-based biomarker is carried by autoimmune cytopenia patients. Autoimmune hepatitis repertoires were compared with those of approximately 25 age- and sex-matched healthy donors. For primary cytopenia, about two dozen age-matched healthy donors were used as controls, and for secondary cytopenia, around 15 age-matched CLL patients were used as controls. In autoimmune cytopenia patients, peripheral blood TRB and IGH repertoires were sequenced during active disease and over treatment follow-up, together with healthy, CLL and autoimmune hepatitis controls. A median TRB sequencing depth of roughly 52,000 reads per sample was reached, and a median of approximately 2,400 distinct TRB clonotypes per sample was obtained. The research as a whole found: The T cell clusters were defined in silico only, and their functional role remained to be validated experimentally. The cluster-lack signature was not observed for secondary cytopenia versus CLL, as the signature was apparently masked by the dominant lymphoma-associated repertoire. TRB repertoire shifts, with less even repertoires in secondary cytopenia and CLL, mostly reflected lymphoma bias rather than autoimmunity. A lack of physiological T cell clusters in primary autoimmune cytopenia patients was suggested by GLIPH, as 51 clusters were found to be exclusive to healthy donors versus about 16 exclusive to patients. Healthy donors had almost three times as many exclusive TRB clusters as active autoimmune hepatitis patients, a finding consistent with an autoimmunity-wide signature.

Spanning cysteine to phenylalanine, the CDR3 consists of 15 amino acids. The record lacks a DNA sequence. For CDR1 and CDR2, the germline V gene lists MNHEY and SVGAGI. This sample was also put to use in a study of T cell repertoires in aging, cancer and after chemotherapy. That second report states: Donors were distributed across six age groups ranging from 30 or younger to 70 or older, with at least three individuals included per group. TCR repertoires from healthy donor controls were recorded over periods of several months to years and showed clear clonal overlap between repeated samplings. The full dataset contained several million TCR reads. Untreated patients with hematological or solid cancers showed significantly lower blood TCR diversity and higher clonality than age-matched healthy donors. Declining TCR diversity with age in healthy donors was mainly explained by loss of richness; in cancer patients, loss of evenness also contributed. An increase in median generation probability over the chemotherapy interval was observed in both cancer cohorts, suggesting that the repertoire was reconstituted through rebound thymic output. According to the authors, the repertoire data do not permit conclusions about immunological memory after chemotherapy. Peripheral blood TCR beta repertoires from healthy donors and cancer patients were profiled to examine immunoaging and T cell reconstitution after chemotherapy. Alongside approximately 95 healthy donors serving as a reference group, the cohort included 218 cancer patients, of whom some 91 had hematological cancers and some 130 had solid cancers. MiXCR versions 2.12 and 3.0.5 were used to process TRB sequences. The repertoire metrics were Shannon diversity, evenness, clonality (calculated as one minus evenness), and diversity profiles parameterized by alpha from 0 to 5. The IGoR algorithm was used to compute generation probabilities of clones in paired pre- and post-chemotherapy samples.

The specimen was peripheral blood. This chain is built from TRBV6-5 and TRBJ2-7; TCRdb names TRBD1, which stays unverified in the absence of DNA. The sequence was collected from a human donor in good health. The CDR3 has the sequence CASINRGVGMGEQYF.